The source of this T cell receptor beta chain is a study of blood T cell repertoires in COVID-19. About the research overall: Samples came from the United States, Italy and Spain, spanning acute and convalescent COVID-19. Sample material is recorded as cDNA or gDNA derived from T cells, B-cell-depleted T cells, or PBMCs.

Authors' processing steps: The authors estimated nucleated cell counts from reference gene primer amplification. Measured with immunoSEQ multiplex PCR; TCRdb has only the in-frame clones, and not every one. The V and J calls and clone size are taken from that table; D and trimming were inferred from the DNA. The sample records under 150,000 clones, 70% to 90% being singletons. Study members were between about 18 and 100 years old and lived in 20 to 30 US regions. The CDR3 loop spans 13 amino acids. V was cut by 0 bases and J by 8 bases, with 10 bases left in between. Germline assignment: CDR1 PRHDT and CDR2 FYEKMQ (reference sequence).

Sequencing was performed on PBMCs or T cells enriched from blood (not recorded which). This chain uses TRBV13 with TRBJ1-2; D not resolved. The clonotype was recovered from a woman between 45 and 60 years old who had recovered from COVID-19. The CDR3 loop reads CASSLGRVAGYTF. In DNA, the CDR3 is TGTGCCAGCAGCTTAGGCCGGGTGGCCGGCTACACCTTC.